The 24 T cell receptor beta chains in this list originate from one sample, sequenced in a study of vaccination and CD4 T cells after COVID-19. The Oncomine TCR Beta short-read assay generated sequence data from the DNA of cultured CD4+ T cells. From the PCR reads, TCRdb called clonotypes with MiXCR, one entry per CDR3 protein. The profile shows about 12,000 distinct CDR3 sequences, 56% of them singletons. As for treatment: roughly 10-day PBMC culture with coronavirus spike peptide pools or control peptides (ViraFEST assay). Antigen specificity for these receptors is unknown. The specimen was CD4+ T cells from blood, cultured in vitro. The receptors come from a human donor who had recovered from COVID-19.

A few counts support this clonotype. The chain employs TRBV20-1 and TRBJ2-5; D not certain. V was cut by 6 bases and J by 5 bases, with 19 bases left in between. The CDR3 runs 14 residues. Germline assignment: CDR1 DFQATT and CDR2 SNEGSKA (reference sequence). The CDR3 sequence: CSARRSEEWETQYF. DNA for the CDR3: TGCAGTGCCCGCAGAAGTGAGGAATGGGAGACCCAGTACTTC.

The genes are TRBV6-1 and TRBJ2-6; 7 bases align to TRBD1. After removal of 10 bases from V and 2 bases from J, the junction contained 8 bases not matched to a gene. The CDR3 has 15 residues. Germline CDR1 reads MNHNS; CDR2 reads SASEGT. CDR3 amino acids: CAIRTGTAGANVLTF. The CDR3 DNA follows: TGTGCCATCAGGACCGGGACAGCTGGGGCCAACGTCCTGACTTTC.

By sample fraction, this clonotype is large. The rearrangement uses TRBV18 and TRBJ2-7, with 9 bases that match TRBD1. Looked up from germline, CDR1 is KGHSH and CDR2 is LQKENI. With 4 bases clipped from V and 0 bases from J, the junction kept 4 bases outside the gene matches. The length of the CDR3 is 15 residues. CDR3 in amino acids: CASSRDRELSYEQYF. The CDR3 coding sequence is TGTGCCAGCTCACGGGACAGGGAACTCTCCTACGAGCAGTACTTC.

This chain uses TRBV10-3 with TRBJ2-7; 8 bases match TRBD1. Per germline, CDR1 ENHRY and CDR2 SYGVKD. The CDR3 spans 13 residues. Trimming at V came to 2 bases and at J to 6 bases, leaving 3 bases not matched to a gene. Here the CDR3 reads CAISEAGQGEQYF. The CDR3 region has the DNA TGTGCCATCAGTGAGGCCGGACAGGGCGAGCAGTACTTC.

This chain joins TRBV28 and TRBJ2-7; TRBD2 agrees at 7 bases. This CDR3 is built from 13 residues. The germline V gene has CDR1 MDHEN and CDR2 SYDVKM. Losses at the gene ends were 10 bases for V and 2 bases for J; bases not matched to a gene: 8. CDR3: CAISASGTYEQYF. CDR3 in DNA: TGTGCCATCTCGGCTAGCGGTACCTACGAGCAGTACTTC.

This chain connects TRBV27 to TRBJ1-2; the match to TRBD1 covers 9 bases. The CDR3 totals 14 residues. J was trimmed by 2 bases and V by 3 bases; bases with no gene match: 1. The germline gives CDR1 MNHEY, CDR2 SMNVEV (reference sequence). CDR3 amino acids: CASSFTGGNYGYTF. Written as DNA, the CDR3 is TGTGCCAGCAGTTTCACAGGGGGCAACTATGGCTACACCTTC.

This clonotype was seen a few times. CDR3 sequence reads: CASSLAGGPQYF. The CDR3 DNA follows: TGTGCCAGCAGCTTAGCGGGAGGGCCGCAGTACTTC. The gene calls are TRBV11-3 and TRBJ2-7; 8 bases are shared with TRBD2. V lost 1 base and J lost 9; bases outside the gene matches: 2. CDR3 size: 12 residues. The germline V gene encodes CDR1 SGHNT and CDR2 YENEEA.

The gene calls are TRBV29-1 and TRBJ2-7; the match to TRBD2 covers 13 bases. The germline CDR1 and CDR2 sequences are SQVTM and ANQGSEA. The CDR3 sequence is 14 residues long. V shed 7 bases, J shed 7 bases, and the junction held 10 bases outside the gene matches. CDR3 nucleotide sequence: TGCAGCGCCACCGGGACTAGCGGGAAGGAAGAGCAGTACTTC. Its protein is CSATGTSGKEEQYF.

This clonotype was counted a single time. The J gene is TRBJ1-2, the V gene TRBV5-1; tentatively, D is TRBD1 (6 bases). V dropped 8 bases and J dropped 0 bases, with 11 bases sitting between them. The CDR3 has 13 residues. Germline lookup yields CDR1 SGHRS and CDR2 YFSETQ. The CDR3 region has the DNA TGCGCCAGTCGCGAGGGGGCTAACTATGGCTACACCTTC. The encoded protein is CASREGANYGYTF.

The V call is TRBV23-1, the J call TRBJ2-3, with 8 nucleotides matching TRBD1. TRBV23-1 is an ORF; its function is uncertain. With V trimmed by 0 bases and J by 4 bases, 9 bases remained unmatched. CDR3 size: 17 residues. CDR3 in DNA: TGCGCCAGCAGTCAATCCCCATCAGGGGGCAAGCCAGATACGCAGTATTTT. This sequence encodes CASSQSPSGGKPDTQYF.

The gene calls are TRBV7-9 and TRBJ1-2; D unresolved. Germline V gene lookup returns CDR1 SEHNR and CDR2 FQNEAQ (reference sequence). Trimming took 5 bases from V and 1 from J, leaving 8 bases between them. The CDR3 runs to 13 residues. The CDR3 region is CASSITDNYGYTF. Written as DNA, the CDR3 is TGTGCCAGCAGCATCACAGATAACTATGGCTACACCTTC.

This clonotype was counted only a few times. The chain carries TRBV20-1 and TRBJ2-2; TRBD2 matches at 10 bases. Germline CDR1 is DFQATT and CDR2 is SNEGSKA (reference sequence). J lost 5 bases, V lost 5 bases, and 8 bases had no gene match. The CDR3 sequence is 15 residues long. CDR3 DNA: TGCAGTGCTGATAAAAGCGGGAGGGGTACCGGGGAGCTGTTTTTT. This sequence encodes CSADKSGRGTGELFF.

V gene TRBV20-1 combines with J gene TRBJ1-4, with 7 positions matching TRBD1. The length of the CDR3 is 14 residues. V dropped 3 bases and J dropped 7; count of bases not matched to a gene: 8. CDR1 and CDR2 from the germline V gene are DFQATT and SNEGSKA (reference sequence). CDR3 nucleotides: TGCAGTGCTAGTGACAGGGCGGCGGTTGAAAAACTGTTTTTT. Its protein is CSASDRAAVEKLFF.

The genes are TRBV19 and TRBJ2-7; 7 bases match TRBD1. Per the germline V gene, CDR1 is LNHDA and CDR2 is SQIVND (reference sequence). The CDR3 has 14 amino acids. The J segment lost 5 bases and the V segment lost 4 bases, leaving 8 bases of the junction unmatched. CDR3 DNA: TGTGCCAGTAGTACCACGGGACAGTCCCACGAGCAGTACTTC. Its protein product is CASSTTGQSHEQYF.

J is TRBJ1-5 and V is TRBV20-1, with D possibly being TRBD1 (5 bases). Germline loops: CDR1 DFQATT, CDR2 SNEGSKA (reference sequence). Trimming left V 7 bases short and J 6 bases short, with 16 bases between. CDR3 length equals 13 residues. The CDR3, as DNA: TGCAGTGTGGGGCAGGGAGGCGGTCAGCCCCAGCATTTT. Translating gives CSVGQGGGQPQHF.

CDR3 bases: TGTGCCAGCAGTCCCCTAGCGGGAGGGGGCACAGATACGCAGTATTTT. It specifies CASSPLAGGGTDTQYF. The gene calls are TRBV6-1 and TRBJ2-3; 12 positions match TRBD2. The CDR3 is made up of 16 amino acids. Germline trimming cut 5 bases from V and 1 base from J; bases unmatched to any gene: 4. Germline V lookup: CDR1 MNHNS, CDR2 SASEGT.

The J gene is TRBJ2-2, the V gene TRBV5-1; D uncertain. The CDR3 extends over 15 amino acids. Between the trimmed V and J ends, which lost 1 base and 0 bases, there was a span of 7 bases. Germline assignment: CDR1 SGHRS and CDR2 YFSETQ. The CDR3 sequence: CASSLSTANTGELFF. The CDR3 coding sequence is TGCGCCAGCAGCTTGAGCACAGCGAACACCGGGGAGCTGTTTTTT.

CDR3 coding DNA: TGTGCCAGCAGTGATCGGGACGAAAATTCACCCCTCCACTTT. It is translated as CASSDRDENSPLHF. The chain recombines TRBV6-1 with TRBJ1-6; weak D call: TRBD1 (5 bases). V lost 3 bases and J 7 bases, leaving 10 bases between the germline ends. This CDR3 is 14 amino acids long. Germline CDR1 and CDR2: MNHNS and SASEGT.

This chain joins TRBV28 and TRBJ2-3; 7 bases line up with TRBD2. CDR1 is MDHEN, CDR2 SYDVKM, per germline. The CDR3 covers 15 residues. The ends lost 7 bases at V and 0 bases at J; junction bases unmatched: 7. The CDR3 region is CASTRLASSTDTQYF. The CDR3 DNA reads TGTGCCAGCACCCGACTAGCCAGTAGCACAGATACGCAGTATTTT.

The chain carries TRBV20-1 and TRBJ2-3, with TRBD1 identical over 8 bases. CDR1 and CDR2 from the germline V gene are DFQATT and SNEGSKA (reference sequence). The V segment lost 6 bases and the J segment 4 bases; nucleotides outside the gene matches: 6. The CDR3 has 13 amino acids. The CDR3 DNA reads TGCAGTGCACCGCGACAGGGGCCAGATACGCAGTATTTT. Protein sequence: CSAPRQGPDTQYF.

This clonotype was recorded a few times. This chain connects TRBV24-1 to TRBJ1-5; maybe TRBD1 (5 bases). V gave up 2 bases and J gave up 5 bases, with 18 bases separating them. Per the germline V gene, CDR1 is KGHDR and CDR2 is SFDVKD. The CDR3 sequence is 17 residues long. The CDR3: CATSDSKAWGKDQPQHF. The DNA of the CDR3 is TGTGCCACCAGTGATTCTAAGGCCTGGGGGAAAGATCAGCCCCAGCATTTT.

This clonotype was seen only a few times. The chain carries TRBV6-1 and TRBJ1-6; TRBD1 matches 8 bases. The CDR3 totals 13 residues. Germline assignment: CDR1 MNHNS and CDR2 SASEGT. The V and J ends lost 6 bases and 11 bases, in that order; junction bases with no gene match: 6. CDR3 in amino acids: CASRKTGAAPLHF. Written as DNA, the CDR3 is TGTGCCAGCAGGAAGACAGGGGCGGCACCCCTCCACTTT.

The chain combines TRBV7-8 with TRBJ1-6; no firm D call. Trimming shortened V by 1 base and J by 4 bases, and 8 bases separated the two germline ends. CDR3 length equals 15 residues. CDR1 SGHVS and CDR2 FQNEAQ come from the germline V gene. CDR3 nucleotide sequence: TGTGCCAGCAGCTTAGGAAGAGGGTATAATTCACCCCTCCACTTT. It specifies CASSLGRGYNSPLHF.

The chain is built from TRBV20-1 and TRBJ1-2; tentatively, D is TRBD1 (5 bases). CDR1 and CDR2 from the germline V gene are DFQATT and SNEGSKA (reference sequence). The CDR3 contains 13 residues. V lost 5 bases and J lost 4, with 14 bases in between. The CDR3 is CSAAGLERYGYTF. The CDR3 region has the DNA TGCAGTGCTGCAGGGTTGGAACGCTATGGCTACACCTTC.